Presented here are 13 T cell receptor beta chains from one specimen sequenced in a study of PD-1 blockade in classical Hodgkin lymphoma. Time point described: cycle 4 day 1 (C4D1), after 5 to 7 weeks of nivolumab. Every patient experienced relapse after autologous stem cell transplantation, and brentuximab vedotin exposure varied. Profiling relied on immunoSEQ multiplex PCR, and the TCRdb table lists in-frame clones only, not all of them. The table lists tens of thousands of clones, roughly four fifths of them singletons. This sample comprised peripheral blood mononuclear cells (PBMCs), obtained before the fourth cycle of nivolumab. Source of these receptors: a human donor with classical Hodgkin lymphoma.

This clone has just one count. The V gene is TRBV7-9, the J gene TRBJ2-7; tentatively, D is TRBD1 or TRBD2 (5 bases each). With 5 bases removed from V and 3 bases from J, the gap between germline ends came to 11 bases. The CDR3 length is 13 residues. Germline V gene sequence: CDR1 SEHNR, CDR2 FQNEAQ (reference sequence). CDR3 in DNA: TGTGCCAGCAGCCAGGGACGGAACTACGAGCAGTACGTC. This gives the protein CASSQGRNYEQYV.

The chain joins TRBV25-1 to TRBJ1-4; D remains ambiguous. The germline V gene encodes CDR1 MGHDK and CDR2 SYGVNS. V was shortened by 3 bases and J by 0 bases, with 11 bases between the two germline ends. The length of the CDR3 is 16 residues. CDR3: CASSEETSTTNEKLFF. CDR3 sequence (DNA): TGTGCCAGCAGTGAGGAGACATCTACAACTAATGAAAAACTGTTTTTT. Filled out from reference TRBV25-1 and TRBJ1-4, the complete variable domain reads EADIYQTPRYLVIGTGKKITLECSQTMGHDKMYWYQQDPGMELHLIHYSYGVNSTEKGDLSSESTVSRIRTEHFPLTLESARPSHTSQYLCASSEETSTTNEKLFFGSGTQLSVL.

The CDR3 loop reads CASSPRQGYYNEQFF. The CDR3 region has the DNA TGTGCCAGCAGTCCAAGGCAGGGATACTACAATGAGCAGTTCTTC. The genes are TRBV9 and TRBJ2-1, with a weak D call TRBD1 (5 bases). The V gene's germline CDR1 is SGDLS and CDR2 YYNGEE. This CDR3 spans 15 amino acids. V lost 5 bases and J 3 bases, leaving 15 bases between the germline ends.

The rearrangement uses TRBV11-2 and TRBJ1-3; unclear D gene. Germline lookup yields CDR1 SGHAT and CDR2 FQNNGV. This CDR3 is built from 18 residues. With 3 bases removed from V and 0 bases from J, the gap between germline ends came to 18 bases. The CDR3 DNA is TGTGCCAGCAGCTTGGTGACGGTCAATCTAATCTCTGGAAACACCATATATTTT. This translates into CASSLVTVNLISGNTIYF.

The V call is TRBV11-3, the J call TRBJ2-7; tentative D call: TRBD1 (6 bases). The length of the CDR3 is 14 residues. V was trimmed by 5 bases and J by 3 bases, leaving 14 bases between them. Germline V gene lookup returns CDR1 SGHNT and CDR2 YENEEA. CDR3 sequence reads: CASSLRDTYYEQYV. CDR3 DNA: TGTGCCAGCAGCCTACGGGACACCTACTACGAGCAGTACGTC.

The CDR3, as DNA: TGTGCCAGCAGTCCCGGCTTAAGGGGAACACGTAATCAGCCCCAGCATTTT. Its protein is CASSPGLRGTRNQPQHF. The rearrangement joins TRBV7-2 to TRBJ1-5, with D possibly TRBD1 on 5 matching bases. This CDR3 region has 17 residues. Germline CDR1 reads SGHTA; CDR2 reads FQGNSA. V dropped 6 bases and J dropped 4 bases, with 22 bases sitting between them.

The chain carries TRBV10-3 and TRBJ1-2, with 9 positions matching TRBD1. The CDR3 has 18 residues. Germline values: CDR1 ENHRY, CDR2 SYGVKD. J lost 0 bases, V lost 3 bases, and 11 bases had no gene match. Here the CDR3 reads CAISETGTGRGSNYGYTF. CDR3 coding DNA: TGTGCCATCAGTGAAACCGGGACAGGGAGGGGGTCTAACTATGGCTACACCTTC.

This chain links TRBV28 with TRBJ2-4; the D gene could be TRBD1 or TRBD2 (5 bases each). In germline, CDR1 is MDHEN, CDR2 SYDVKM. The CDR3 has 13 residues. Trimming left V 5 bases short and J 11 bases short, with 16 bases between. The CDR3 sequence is CASSEGPNLVQYF. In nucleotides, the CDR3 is TGTGCCAGCAGTGAGGGACCGAACCTTGTTCAGTACTTC.

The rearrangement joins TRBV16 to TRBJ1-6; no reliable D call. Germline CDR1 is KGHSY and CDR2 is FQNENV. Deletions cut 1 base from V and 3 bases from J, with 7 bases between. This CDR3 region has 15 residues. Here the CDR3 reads CASSQFGDYNSPLHF. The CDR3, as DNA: TGTGCCAGCAGCCAATTTGGGGACTATAATTCACCCCTCCACTTT.

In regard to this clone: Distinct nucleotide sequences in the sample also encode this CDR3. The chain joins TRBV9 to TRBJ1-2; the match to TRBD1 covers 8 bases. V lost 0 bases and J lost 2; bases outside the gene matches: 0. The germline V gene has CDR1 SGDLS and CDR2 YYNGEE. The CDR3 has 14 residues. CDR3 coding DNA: TGTGCCAGCAGCGTAGGGACAGGGAACTATGGCTACACCTTC. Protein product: CASSVGTGNYGYTF. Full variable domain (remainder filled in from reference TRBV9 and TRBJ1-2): DSGVTQTPKHLITATGQRVTLRCSPRSGDLSVYWYQQSLDQGLQFLIQYYNGEERAKGNILERFSAQQFPDLHSELNLSSLELGDSALYFCASSVGTGNYGYTFGSGTRLTVV.

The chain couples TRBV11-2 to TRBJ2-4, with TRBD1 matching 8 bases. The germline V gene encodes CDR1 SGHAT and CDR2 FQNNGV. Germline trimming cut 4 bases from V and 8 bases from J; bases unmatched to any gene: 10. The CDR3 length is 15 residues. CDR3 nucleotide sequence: TGTGCCAGCAGCTCCTTACAGGGGGTGACGGACATTCAGTACTTC. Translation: CASSSLQGVTDIQYF. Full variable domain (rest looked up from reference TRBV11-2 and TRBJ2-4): EAGVAQSPRYKIIEKRQSVAFWCNPISGHATLYWYQQILGQGPKLLIQFQNNGVVDDSQLPKDRFSAERLKGVDSTLKIQPAKLEDSAVYLCASSSLQGVTDIQYFGAGTRLSVL.

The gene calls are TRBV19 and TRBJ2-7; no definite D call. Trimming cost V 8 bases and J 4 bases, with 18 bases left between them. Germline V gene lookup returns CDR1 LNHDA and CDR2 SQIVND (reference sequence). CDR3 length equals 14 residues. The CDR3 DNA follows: TGTGCCAGTTCGTGGGCGGCATTCGTGTACGAGCAGTACTTC. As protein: CASSWAAFVYEQYF.

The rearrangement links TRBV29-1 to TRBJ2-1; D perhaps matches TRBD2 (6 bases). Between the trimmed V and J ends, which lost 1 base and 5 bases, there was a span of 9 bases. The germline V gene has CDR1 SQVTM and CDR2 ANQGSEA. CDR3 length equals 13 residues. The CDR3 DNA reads TGCAGCGTTGAAGGGGGGGACCACAATGAGCAGTTCTTC. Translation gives CSVEGGDHNEQFF.